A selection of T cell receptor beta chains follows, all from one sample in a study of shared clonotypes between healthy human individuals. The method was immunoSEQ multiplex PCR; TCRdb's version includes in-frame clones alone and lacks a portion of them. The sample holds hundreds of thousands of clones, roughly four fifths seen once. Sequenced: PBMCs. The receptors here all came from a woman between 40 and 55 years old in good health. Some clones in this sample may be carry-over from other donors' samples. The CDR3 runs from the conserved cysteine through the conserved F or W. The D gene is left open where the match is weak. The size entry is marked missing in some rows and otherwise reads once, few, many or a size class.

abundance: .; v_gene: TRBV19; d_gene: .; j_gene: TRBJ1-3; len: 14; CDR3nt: TGTGCCAGCGCGGTAGGATCCTCTGGAAACACCATATATTTT; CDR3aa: CASAVGSSGNTIYF
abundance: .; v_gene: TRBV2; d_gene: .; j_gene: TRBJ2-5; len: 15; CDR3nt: TGTGCCAGCAGTGGAGGGTGGGACCACCAAGAGACCCAGTACTTC; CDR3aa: CASSGGWDHQETQYF
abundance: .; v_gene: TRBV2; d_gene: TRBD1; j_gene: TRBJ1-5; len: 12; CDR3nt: TGTGCCAGCAGGGACAGGGCTCAGCCCCAGCATTTT; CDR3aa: CASRDRAQPQHF
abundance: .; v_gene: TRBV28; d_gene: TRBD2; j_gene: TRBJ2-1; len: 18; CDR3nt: TGTGCCAGCAGCTCCCCTCTTGGTTTAGCGGGAGAGGTAAATGAGCAGTTCTTC; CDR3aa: CASSSPLGLAGEVNEQFF
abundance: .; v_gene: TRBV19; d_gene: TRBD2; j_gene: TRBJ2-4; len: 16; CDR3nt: TGTGCCAGTAGTAACCCCGGGAGGAAGGCCAAAAACATTCAGTACTTC; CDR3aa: CASSNPGRKAKNIQYF
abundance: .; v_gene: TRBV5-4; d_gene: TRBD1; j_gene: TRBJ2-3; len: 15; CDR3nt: TGTGCCAGCAGCTCGAGGGACAGGGCCGTAGATACGCAGTATTTT; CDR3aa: CASSSRDRAVDTQYF
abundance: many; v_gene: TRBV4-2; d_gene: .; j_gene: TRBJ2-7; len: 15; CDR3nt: TGTGCCAGCAGCCAAGATCCTAGCAGCTCCTACGAGCAGTACTTC; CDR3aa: CASSQDPSSSYEQYF
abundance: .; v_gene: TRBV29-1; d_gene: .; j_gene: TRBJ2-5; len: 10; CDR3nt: TGCAGCGTTAAAATCGAGACCCAGTACTTC; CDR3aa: CSVKIETQYF
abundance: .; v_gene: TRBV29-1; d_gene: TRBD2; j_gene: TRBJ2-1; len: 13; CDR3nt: TGCAGCCTCGGGGGGGAGTCCTACAATGAGCAGTTCTTC; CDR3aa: CSLGGESYNEQFF
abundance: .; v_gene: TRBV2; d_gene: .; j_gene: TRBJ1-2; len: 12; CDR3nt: TGTGCCAGCAAGCGGGAAGGCGATGGCTGCACCTTC; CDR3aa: CASKREGDGCTF
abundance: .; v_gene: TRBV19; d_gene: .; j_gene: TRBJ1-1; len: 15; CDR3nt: TGTGCCAGTAGCCCGGACAGTAACATGAACACTGAAGCTTTCTTT; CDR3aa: CASSPDSNMNTEAFF
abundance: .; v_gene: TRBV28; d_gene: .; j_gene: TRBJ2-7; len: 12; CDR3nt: TGTGCCAGCAGTTCCCGACCGGGCGAGCAGTACTTC; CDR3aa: CASSSRPGEQYF
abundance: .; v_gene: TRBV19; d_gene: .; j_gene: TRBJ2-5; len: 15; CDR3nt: TGTGCCAGTAGTATAGATCTCAGGGGAGGGGAGACCCAGTACTTC; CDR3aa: CASSIDLRGGETQYF
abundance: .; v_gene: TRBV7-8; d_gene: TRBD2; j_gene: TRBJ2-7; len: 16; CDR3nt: TGTGCCAGCAGCGTTACCGGGGGGGGGAGCTCCTACGAGCAGTACTTC; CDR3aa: CASSVTGGGSSYEQYF
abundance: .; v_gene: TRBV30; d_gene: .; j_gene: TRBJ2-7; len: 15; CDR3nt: TGTGCCTGGATTCCAAGGTGGGACACGTCCTACGAGCAGTACTTC; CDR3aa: CAWIPRWDTSYEQYF
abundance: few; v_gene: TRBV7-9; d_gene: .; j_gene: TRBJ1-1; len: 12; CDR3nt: TGTGCCAGCAGACGAAATACCGCTGAAGCTTTCTTT; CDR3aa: CASRRNTAEAFF
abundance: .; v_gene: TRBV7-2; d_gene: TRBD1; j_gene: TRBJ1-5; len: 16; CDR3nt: TGTGCCAGCAGCTTGTCGACAGGGTCGGTATCTCAGCCCCAGCATTTT; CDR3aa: CASSLSTGSVSQPQHF